This section outlines one T cell receptor beta chain sequence together with its context. Its specificity is unknown. The data originate from a study of neurological immune-mediated disorders. Study observations and caveats: There was no association between the multiple sclerosis repertoire cluster and any clinical or MRI feature.

TCRdb passed the 5' RACE reads through MiXCR, listing each CDR3 protein once. This table has 50,000 or so distinct CDR3 sequences, 3% to 4% appearing once. This sequence was found in a woman aged 60-75 years with multiple sclerosis. Sequences were obtained from PBMCs.

The CDR3 reads CSARDRGRVGDTQYF. For the CDR3, the DNA is TGCAGTGCTAGAGACCGGGGGAGGGTCGGAGATACGCAGTATTTT. This rearrangement joins TRBV20-1 to TRBJ2-3; 7 positions agree with TRBD2. The CDR3 consists of 15 residues. Germline loops: CDR1 DFQATT, CDR2 SNEGSKA (reference sequence). Losses at the gene ends were 0 bases for V and 5 bases for J; bases not matched to a gene: 8.